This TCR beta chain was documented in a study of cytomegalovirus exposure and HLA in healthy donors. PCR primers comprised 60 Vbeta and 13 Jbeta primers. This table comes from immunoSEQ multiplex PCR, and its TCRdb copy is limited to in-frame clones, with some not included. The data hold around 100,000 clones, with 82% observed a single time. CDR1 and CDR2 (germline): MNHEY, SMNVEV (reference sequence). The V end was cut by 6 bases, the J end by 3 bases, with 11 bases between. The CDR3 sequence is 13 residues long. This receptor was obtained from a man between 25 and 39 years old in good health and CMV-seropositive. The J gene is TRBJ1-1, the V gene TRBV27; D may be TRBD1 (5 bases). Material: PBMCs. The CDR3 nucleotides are TGTGCCAGCAGGCGGGGGAGGGACACTGAAGCTTTCTTT. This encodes CASRRGRDTEAFF.